The 28 T cell receptor beta chains below come from one sample, sequenced in a study of blood T cell repertoires in COVID-19. Assay: immunoSEQ multiplex PCR; the TCRdb copy retains only in-frame clones and omits some. This sample has more than 100,000 clones, with around 83% found just once. The specimen sequenced was PBMCs or T cells enriched from blood (not recorded which). These receptors were obtained from a woman aged 30 to 39 who had recovered from COVID-19.

The chain employs TRBV12-5 and TRBJ1-2; 7 bases map to TRBD1. V was clipped by 6 bases and J by 1 base; unmatched bases: 2. Per the germline V gene, CDR1 is LGHNT and CDR2 is FRNRAP. The CDR3 sequence is 13 residues long. The CDR3 nucleotides read TGTGCTAGTGGCCGGGACAGTAACTATGGCTACACCTTC. Its protein is CASGRDSNYGYTF.

The chain uses TRBV28 and TRBJ2-7; 13 bases are shared with TRBD2. V shed 5 bases, J shed 2 bases, and the junction held 3 bases outside the gene matches. CDR1 MDHEN and CDR2 SYDVKM come from the germline V gene. This CDR3 comprises 15 residues. Here the CDR3 reads CASSQTSGGTYEQYF. The CDR3 region has the DNA TGTGCCAGCAGTCAGACTAGCGGGGGGACCTACGAGCAGTACTTC.

This chain connects TRBV25-1 to TRBJ1-1; 9 bases line up with TRBD1. V trimming: 9 bases; J trimming: 8 bases; junction bases outside the gene matches: 7. Germline V gene lookup returns CDR1 MGHDK and CDR2 SYGVNS. This CDR3 is 12 amino acids long. The CDR3 is CASYRGPGEAFF. CDR3 DNA: TGTGCCAGTTACAGGGGGCCGGGCGAAGCTTTCTTT.

The chain recombines TRBV7-9 with TRBJ2-3; the match to TRBD2 covers 8 bases. CDR3 length: 14 residues. Looked up from germline, CDR1 is SEHNR and CDR2 is FQNEAQ (reference sequence). With 9 bases clipped from V and 4 bases from J, the junction kept 9 bases outside the gene matches. CDR3 sequence reads: CASAGTRRADTQYF. CDR3 sequence (DNA): TGTGCCAGTGCCGGGACTAGGAGGGCAGATACGCAGTATTTT. Variable domain in full (rest from reference TRBV7-9 and TRBJ2-3): DTGVSQNPRHKITKRGQNVTFRCDPISEHNRLYWYRQTLGQGPEFLTYFQNEAQLEKSRLLSDRFSAERPKGSFSTLEIQRTEQGDSAMYLCASAGTRRADTQYFGPGTRLTVL.

The chain uses TRBV10-3 and TRBJ2-6; 11 nucleotides agree with TRBD2. CDR1 is ENHRY, CDR2 SYGVKD, per germline. CDR3 size: 18 residues. After removal of 3 bases from V and 0 bases from J, the junction contained 4 bases not matched to a gene. CDR3 nucleotides: TGTGCCATCAGTGATCTACTAGCGGGGGTCTCTGGGGCCAACGTCCTGACTTTC. It translates to CAISDLLAGVSGANVLTF.

The chain recombines TRBV19 with TRBJ2-1; 12 positions agree with TRBD2. The CDR3 runs 16 residues. Germline V gene sequence: CDR1 LNHDA, CDR2 SQIVND (reference sequence). V shed 0 bases, J shed 10 bases, and the junction held 7 bases outside the gene matches. The CDR3 loop reads CASSIDLTSGRFEQFF. The DNA for the CDR3 is TGTGCCAGTAGTATAGATTTGACTAGCGGGAGATTCGAGCAGTTCTTC.

In its sample, this clone was seen a few times. At one end the junction does not follow the germline gene, possibly because of a read error. V usage is TRBV7-3 and J usage is TRBJ2-3; 7 bases fit TRBD2. The germline CDR1 and CDR2 sequences are SGHTA and FQGTGA. CDR3 length equals 18 residues. CDR3 sequence (DNA): TGTGCCAGCAGCCTAACCTCCGGCGGGAGTCCTTACACAGATACGCAGTATTTT. This encodes CASSLTSGGSPYTDTQYF.

The chain recombines TRBV5-5 with TRBJ1-5; D gene ambiguous. V shed 0 bases and J shed 7 bases, with 5 bases lying between them. The CDR3 has 12 residues. Germline V lookup: CDR1 SGHKS, CDR2 YYEKEE (reference sequence). DNA of the CDR3: TGTGCCAGCAGCTTGGGACTGCAGCCCCAGCATTTT. Translation: CASSLGLQPQHF.

This clone was seen more than once but under ten times. This rearrangement joins TRBV27 to TRBJ2-1, with 7 bases lining up with TRBD2. This CDR3 is 15 amino acids long. The J segment lost 2 bases and the V segment lost 9 bases, leaving 10 bases of the junction unmatched. CDR1 and CDR2 from the germline V gene are MNHEY and SMNVEV (reference sequence). The CDR3 bases are TGTGCCAGGGGGAAGAAGCGGGGCCCCTACAATGAGCAGTTCTTC. Its protein is CARGKKRGPYNEQFF.

The chain uses TRBV28 and TRBJ2-7; 8 bases match TRBD1. This CDR3 has 17 amino acids. Trimming took 7 bases from V and 0 from J; bases not matched to a gene: 14. Germline CDR1 is MDHEN and CDR2 is SYDVKM. CDR3 in amino acids: CASTRRDRNPSSYEQYF. The CDR3 nucleotides read TGTGCCAGCACTCGCCGGGACAGGAACCCAAGCTCCTACGAGCAGTACTTC.

The chain uses TRBV14 and TRBJ2-3, with 14 bases aligning to TRBD2. The germline CDR1 and CDR2 sequences are SGHDN and FVKESK. The CDR3 loop spans 16 amino acids. The J segment lost 2 bases and the V segment lost 9 bases, leaving 7 bases of the junction unmatched. The CDR3 protein is CARPGTSGRLTDTQYF. The CDR3 nucleotides read TGTGCCAGGCCCGGGACTAGCGGGAGACTCACAGATACGCAGTATTTT.

This sequence joins TRBV30 and TRBJ1-6; no reliable D call. Between the trimmed V and J ends, which lost 5 bases and 7 bases, there was a span of 9 bases. The V gene's germline CDR1 is GTSNPN and CDR2 SVGIG (reference sequence). The CDR3 covers 12 residues. CDR3 region: CAWGRLNSPLHF. CDR3 DNA: TGTGCCTGGGGACGCCTAAATTCACCCCTCCACTTT.

This chain connects TRBV14 to TRBJ2-7, with D possibly being TRBD1 (5 bases). The V end was cut by 1 base, the J end by 0 bases, with 7 bases between. The CDR3 contains 14 residues. Germline values: CDR1 SGHDN, CDR2 FVKESK. The CDR3 DNA is TGTGCCAGCAGCCAAGGGACACTCTCCTACGAGCAGTACTTC. Protein sequence: CASSQGTLSYEQYF.

V is TRBV7-8 and J is TRBJ1-5; D gene ambiguous. CDR3 length: 18 amino acids. Germline assignment: CDR1 SGHVS and CDR2 FQNEAQ. Trimming stripped 7 bases from V and 7 bases from J, with 29 bases between. The chain's CDR3 is CASTQLAPWAGRGQPQHF. CDR3 sequence (DNA): TGTGCCAGCACCCAACTAGCCCCCTGGGCAGGCCGTGGGCAGCCCCAGCATTTT. Based on the CDR3 plus reference TRBV7-8 and TRBJ1-5, the full variable domain is GAGVSQSPRYKVAKRGQDVALRCDPISGHVSLFWYQQALGQGPEFLTYFQNEAQLDKSGLPSDRFFAERPEGSVSTLKIQRTQQEDSAVYLCASTQLAPWAGRGQPQHFGDGTRLSIL.

The chain couples TRBV6-4 to TRBJ2-3; D unresolved. Trimming took off 0 bases at V and 4 bases at J, with 11 bases between the two ends. Germline CDR1 is MRHNA and CDR2 is SNTAGT. This CDR3 comprises 15 residues. In DNA form, the CDR3 reads TGTGCCAGCAGTGACTCGGCTAGATCTCCAGATACGCAGTATTTT. It yields the protein CASSDSARSPDTQYF.

CDR3 DNA sequence: TGTGCCAGTAATCCAAGGGGGTTGAACACTGAAGCTTTCTTT. It encodes CASNPRGLNTEAFF. The rearrangement joins TRBV19 to TRBJ1-1; D might be TRBD1 (6 bases). CDR3 length equals 14 residues. Trimming removed 7 bases from V and 0 bases from J, with 12 bases in between. Germline CDR1 is LNHDA and CDR2 is SQIVND (reference sequence). Together with reference TRBV19 and TRBJ1-1, the CDR3 gives the full variable domain: DGGITQSPKYLFRKEGQNVTLSCEQNLNHDAMYWYRQDPGQGLRLIYYSQIVNDFQKGDIAEGYSVSREKKESFPLTVTSAQKNPTAFYLCASNPRGLNTEAFFGQGTRLTVV.

The chain joins TRBV18 to TRBJ2-2; D remains ambiguous. The CDR3 extends over 16 amino acids. CDR1 is KGHSH and CDR2 is LQKENI in the germline V gene. Trimming cost V 0 bases and J 6 bases, with 14 bases left between them. The CDR3 nucleotides read TGTGCCAGCTCACCACCTCCCCGACTTGGCTCCGGGGAGCTGTTTTTT. It translates to CASSPPPRLGSGELFF. Full variable domain (remainder filled in from reference TRBV18 and TRBJ2-2): NAGVMQNPRHLVRRRGQEARLRCSPMKGHSHVYWYRQLPEEGLKFMVYLQKENIIDESGMPKERFSAEFPKEGPSILRIQQVVRGDSAAYFCASSPPPRLGSGELFFGEGSRLTVL.

This clone was detected only a few times. The genes are TRBV27 and TRBJ1-3; D possibly corresponds to TRBD1 (5 bases). The V gene's germline CDR1 is MNHEY and CDR2 SMNVEV (reference sequence). The V end lost 6 bases, the J end lost 4 bases, and 19 bases lay between the germline ends. The CDR3 covers 16 residues. CDR3 protein: CASRPHGGAGGNTIYF. The CDR3 nucleotides are TGTGCCAGCAGGCCCCACGGAGGGGCTGGGGGAAACACCATATATTTT.

The chain recombines TRBV3-1 (or the pseudogene TRBV3-2) with TRBJ2-3; 9 positions match TRBD2. The germline V gene has CDR1 LGHDT and CDR2 YNNKEL (reference sequence). The CDR3 consists of 14 residues. Trimming removed 6 bases from V and 2 bases from J; junction bases left unmatched: 3. CDR3: CASRIAGDTDTQYF. Written as DNA, the CDR3 is TGTGCCAGCAGAATAGCGGGGGACACAGATACGCAGTATTTT.

This chain uses TRBV3-1 (or the pseudogene TRBV3-2) with TRBJ2-1; 13 bases match TRBD2. V trimming: 3 bases; J trimming: 6 bases; junction bases outside the gene matches: 5. The CDR3 sequence is 16 residues long. Germline assignment: CDR1 LGHDT and CDR2 YNNKEL (reference sequence). CDR3 coding DNA: TGTGCCAGCAGCCAGGCCGGGACTAGCGGGACCAATGAGCAGTTCTTC. Protein: CASSQAGTSGTNEQFF.

This chain uses TRBV3-1 (or the pseudogene TRBV3-2) with TRBJ2-2, with D tentatively TRBD2 (5 bases). The ends were cut back, 6 bases at V and 3 bases at J, with 11 bases in the middle. CDR3 length equals 14 residues. Germline CDR1 and CDR2: LGHDT and YNNKEL (reference sequence). CDR3 sequence reads: CASRPRLHTGELFF. The CDR3 coding sequence is TGTGCCAGCAGACCCAGACTACACACCGGGGAGCTGTTTTTT.

The chain is built from TRBV5-1 and TRBJ2-5, with 7 bases aligning to TRBD2. Looked up from germline, CDR1 is SGHRS and CDR2 is YFSETQ. V lost 3 bases to trimming and J lost 3 bases; unmatched junction nucleotides: 5. CDR3 length: 14 amino acids. Here the CDR3 reads CASSSPSGKETQYF. The CDR3, as DNA: TGCGCCAGCAGCTCTCCTAGCGGAAAAGAGACCCAGTACTTC.

The J gene is TRBJ1-1, the V gene TRBV5-8, with 10 positions matching TRBD1. Germline CDR1 SGHTS, CDR2 YDEGEE. V dropped 4 bases and J dropped 6; count of bases not matched to a gene: 9. The CDR3 totals 15 residues. The CDR3, as DNA: TGTGCCAGCAGCCTACGGACAGGGGGACTTTCTGAAGCTTTCTTT. It is translated as CASSLRTGGLSEAFF.

The V gene is TRBV9, the J gene TRBJ2-2; the D gene is possibly TRBD2 (7 bases). V gave up 4 bases and J gave up 8 bases, with 18 bases separating them. There are 15 residues in the CDR3. Germline V gene sequence: CDR1 SGDLS, CDR2 YYNGEE. DNA of the CDR3: TGTGCCAGCAGCCCGAGGTGGGGGGGCACGGGGGAGCTGTTTTTT. Protein product: CASSPRWGGTGELFF.

The J gene is TRBJ2-2, the V gene TRBV29-1; 7 bases map to TRBD1. The CDR3 is 12 amino acids. The germline CDR1 and CDR2 sequences are SQVTM and ANQGSEA. V lost 4 bases and J lost 15; bases outside the gene matches: 11. The CDR3 coding sequence is TGCAGCGTTGTTCACCAGACAGGGCGGGTGTTTTTT. It translates to CSVVHQTGRVFF.

The chain has TRBV2 and TRBJ2-7; perhaps TRBD1 as D (5 bases). The CDR3 covers 15 residues. Per the germline V gene, CDR1 is SNHLY and CDR2 is FYNNEI. The V end was cut by 1 base, the J end by 0 bases, with 10 bases between. In DNA form, the CDR3 reads TGTGCCAGCAGTGAAGGGCAGGGTGCCTCCTACGAGCAGTACTTC. It is translated as CASSEGQGASYEQYF.

This chain joins TRBV10-3 and TRBJ2-5; TRBD1 matches at 8 bases. The junction had 5 bases not matched to a gene; V was cut back by 10 bases and J by 4 bases. Germline V gives CDR1 ENHRY, CDR2 SYGVKD. The length of the CDR3 is 12 residues. The CDR3 reads CATGQDPETQYF. The CDR3 DNA sequence: TGTGCCACGGGACAGGACCCAGAGACCCAGTACTTC.

The chain employs TRBV19 and TRBJ1-1; D perhaps matches TRBD1 (6 bases). The CDR3 totals 16 residues. The germline V gene has CDR1 LNHDA and CDR2 SQIVND (reference sequence). The ends were cut back, 1 base at V and 5 bases at J, with 17 bases in the middle. As DNA, the CDR3 is TGTGCCAGTAGTATAGGACAGGTCGGGAAAGGGACTGAAGCTTTCTTT. Translation: CASSIGQVGKGTEAFF.